This T cell receptor beta chain is drawn from a study of shared T cell receptors in the human thymus. The data were produced by immunoSEQ multiplex PCR, yet TCRdb's version contains in-frame clones alone and is incomplete. The table shows hundreds of thousands of clones, with 80% to 90% occurring only once. These records were also assigned to another study, of human thymus T cells. That study adds: Thymic and blood repertoires appeared to carry a bias in their V and J gene usage. Unrelated individuals had highly overlapping thymic repertoires, as reported in related research.

The sequencing input was thymocytes. This clonotype was obtained from a boy in the first two years of life with a congenital heart defect.

The CDR3 region is CASSQGLLATLNTEAFF. Written as DNA, the CDR3 is TGCGCCAGCAGCCAAGGCCTCCTAGCGACGTTGAACACTGAAGCTTTCTTT. The chain couples TRBV4-3 to TRBJ1-1; D is uncertain. Trimming removed 1 base from V and 0 bases from J, with 15 bases in between. CDR1 and CDR2 (germline): LGHNA, YSLEER. This CDR3 comprises 17 residues.